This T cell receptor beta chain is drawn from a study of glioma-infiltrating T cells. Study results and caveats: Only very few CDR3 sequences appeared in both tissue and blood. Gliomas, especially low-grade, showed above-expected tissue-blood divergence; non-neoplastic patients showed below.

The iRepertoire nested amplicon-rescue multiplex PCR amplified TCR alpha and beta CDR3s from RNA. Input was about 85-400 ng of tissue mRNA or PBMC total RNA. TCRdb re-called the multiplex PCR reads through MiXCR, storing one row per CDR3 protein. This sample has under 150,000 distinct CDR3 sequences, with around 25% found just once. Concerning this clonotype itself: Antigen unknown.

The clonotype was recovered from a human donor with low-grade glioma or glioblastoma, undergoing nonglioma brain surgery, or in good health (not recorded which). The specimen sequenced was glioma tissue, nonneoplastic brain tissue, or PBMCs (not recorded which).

Here the CDR3 reads CASNSGNQRDTQYF. The CDR3 DNA reads TGTGCCAGCAATTCTGGTAATCAAAGAGATACGCAGTATTTT. The chain carries TRBV2 and TRBJ2-3; no clear D gene. The CDR3 covers 14 residues. The V end lost 7 bases, the J end lost 5 bases, and 16 bases lay between the germline ends. Germline loops: CDR1 SNHLY, CDR2 FYNNEI. Filled out from reference TRBV2 and TRBJ2-3, the complete variable domain reads EPEVTQTPSHQVTQMGQEVILRCVPISNHLYFYWYRQILGQKVEFLVSFYNNEISEKSEIFDDQFSVERPDGSNFTLKIRSTKLEDSAMYFCASNSGNQRDTQYFGPGTRLTVL.